The 30 T cell receptor beta chains reported below all come from one sample, sequenced in a study of blood T cell repertoires in COVID-19. Here immunoSEQ multiplex PCR was the method, and the copy in TCRdb shows in-frame clones only, minus some. The sample yields some 110,000 clones, roughly 87% seen once. The specimen sequenced was peripheral blood. These receptors came from a human donor in a cohort sampled during active COVID-19.

CDR3 amino acids: CASRLSGSTDTQYF. CDR3 bases: TGTGCCAGCAGATTGAGCGGAAGCACAGATACGCAGTATTTT. This chain links TRBV28 with TRBJ2-3; tentative D call: TRBD2 (5 bases). The CDR3 runs 14 residues. The germline V gene encodes CDR1 MDHEN and CDR2 SYDVKM. V was clipped by 6 bases and J by 0 bases, with 10 bases between them.

In this sample, this clone turned up a few times. V and J are TRBV7-9 and TRBJ1-2; D remains unclear. V lost 2 bases and J 6 bases, leaving 13 bases between the germline ends. Germline V lookup: CDR1 SEHNR, CDR2 FQNEAQ (reference sequence). This CDR3 has 14 residues. This chain's CDR3 is CASSLSEGRNGYTF. The CDR3 DNA is TGTGCCAGCAGCTTAAGTGAGGGCAGGAATGGCTACACCTTC.

The chain joins TRBV19 to TRBJ2-1; tentative D call: TRBD1 (6 bases). Deletions cut 8 bases from V and 1 base from J, with 12 bases between. The CDR3 has 14 residues. CDR1 is LNHDA and CDR2 is SQIVND in the germline V gene (reference sequence). This CDR3 reads CASSGVGSYNEQFF. In nucleotides, the CDR3 is TGTGCCAGTTCAGGGGTGGGGTCCTACAATGAGCAGTTCTTC.

The chain employs TRBV29-1 and TRBJ2-3; 12 nucleotides match TRBD2. V was clipped by 2 bases and J by 2 bases; unmatched bases: 5. The CDR3 length is 16 residues. Germline values: CDR1 SQVTM, CDR2 ANQGSEA. The CDR3 DNA is TGCAGCGTTGAACTAGCGGGGGGGGCCGACACAGATACGCAGTATTTT. Protein sequence: CSVELAGGADTDTQYF.

CDR3 sequence: CASGGEDTQYF. The CDR3, as DNA: TGTGCCAGCGGCGGTGAAGATACGCAGTATTTT. The genes are TRBV27 and TRBJ2-3; no reliable D call. The CDR3 has 11 amino acids. V was shortened by 8 bases and J by 5 bases, with 8 bases between the two germline ends. Germline V gene lookup returns CDR1 MNHEY and CDR2 SMNVEV (reference sequence).

The gene calls are TRBV27 and TRBJ2-4, with a tentative D call TRBD2 (5 bases). In germline, CDR1 is MNHEY, CDR2 SMNVEV (reference sequence). The V gene lost 4 bases and the J gene lost 7 bases, with 14 bases spanning the gap. The CDR3 has 14 residues. CDR3 in DNA: TGTGCCAGCAGTTCCACTAGTTTGAGGAACATTCAGTACTTC. Translated, it gives CASSSTSLRNIQYF.

The chain uses TRBV5-1 and TRBJ1-6; 12 positions match TRBD1. The CDR3 extends over 16 amino acids. Germline assignment: CDR1 SGHRS and CDR2 YFSETQ. J was trimmed by 7 bases and V by 4 bases; bases with no gene match: 6. The CDR3 loop reads CASSGTGGVENSPLHF. The CDR3 nucleotides are TGCGCCAGCAGCGGGACAGGGGGCGTTGAGAATTCACCCCTCCACTTT.

This chain joins TRBV5-1 and TRBJ2-7, with 8 bases matching TRBD2. Germline V gene lookup returns CDR1 SGHRS and CDR2 YFSETQ. Germline trimming cut 0 bases from V and 5 bases from J; bases unmatched to any gene: 10. The CDR3 is made up of 16 amino acids. In DNA, the CDR3 is TGCGCCAGCAGCTTGGTTACGGGAGGGAGGGGACACGAGCAGTACTTC. It yields the protein CASSLVTGGRGHEQYF. The entire variable domain, with the rest obtained from reference TRBV5-1 and TRBJ2-7, is as follows: KAGVTQTPRYLIKTRGQQVTLSCSPISGHRSVSWYQQTPGQGLQFLFEYFSETQRNKGNFPGRFSGRQFSNSRSEMNVSTLELGDSALYLCASSLVTGGRGHEQYFGPGTRLTVT.

This clone has more than one count but fewer than ten. The chain couples TRBV10-1 to TRBJ1-1; D remains ambiguous. CDR3 length: 14 residues. The V end was cut by 5 bases, the J end by 4 bases, with 14 bases between. Germline assignment: CDR1 WNHNN and CDR2 SYGVQD (reference sequence). The CDR3: CASSSVLQFTEAFF. In DNA form, the CDR3 reads TGCGCCAGCAGTTCAGTATTACAATTCACTGAAGCTTTCTTT.

The rearrangement links TRBV10-2 to TRBJ2-7, with TRBD1 matching over 7 bases. The CDR3 is 16 amino acids. Unmatched junction bases numbered 15, after V lost 6 bases and J lost 4 bases. CDR1 WSHSY and CDR2 SAAADI come from the germline V gene. CDR3 in DNA: TGCGCCAGCAGATTTTCAGGACAGGCGTTGCTTTACGAGCAGTACTTC. It yields the protein CASRFSGQALLYEQYF.

This clone has only a few counts. The V gene is TRBV6-1, the J gene TRBJ1-5; perhaps TRBD1 as D (5 bases). Germline V gives CDR1 MNHNS, CDR2 SASEGT. This CDR3 comprises 14 residues. Trimming removed 1 base at V and 4 bases at J, with 8 bases between. CDR3 residues: CASSEGGRNQPQHF. The DNA for the CDR3 is TGTGCCAGCAGTGAAGGGGGGAGGAATCAGCCCCAGCATTTT.

The V and J genes are TRBV11-2 and TRBJ1-5; 7 bases are shared with TRBD1. The V gene's germline CDR1 is SGHAT and CDR2 FQNNGV. The CDR3 is 14 amino acids. Trimming removed 4 bases from V and 3 bases from J; junction bases left unmatched: 3. The CDR3 region has the DNA TGTGCCAGCAGCTCACAGGGGCCCAATCAGCCCCAGCATTTT. Its protein is CASSSQGPNQPQHF.

This chain joins TRBV4-1 and TRBJ1-5; maybe TRBD1 (5 bases). The CDR3 loop spans 16 amino acids. Germline V gene sequence: CDR1 MGHRA, CDR2 YSYEKL. V shed 6 bases and J shed 3 bases, with 18 bases lying between them. The CDR3 is CASRPGDGATNQPQHF. The CDR3 DNA is TGCGCCAGCAGACCGGGAGATGGGGCCACCAATCAGCCCCAGCATTTT.

The V and J genes are TRBV18 and TRBJ2-7; 8 bases match TRBD2. Germline V lookup: CDR1 KGHSH, CDR2 LQKENI. The CDR3 consists of 14 residues. Unmatched junction bases numbered 7, after V lost 6 bases and J lost 3 bases. The CDR3 region is CASSTGLENYEQYF. The CDR3 coding sequence is TGTGCCAGCTCTACGGGACTAGAAAACTACGAGCAGTACTTC.

The rearrangement joins TRBV18 to TRBJ1-1; D is uncertain. The germline V and J ends were trimmed by 5 bases and 2 bases, with 15 bases remaining between them. Germline loops: CDR1 KGHSH, CDR2 LQKENI. The CDR3 contains 15 residues. This CDR3 is CASSSDFLPNTEAFF. As DNA, the CDR3 is TGTGCCAGCTCATCAGACTTCCTACCAAACACTGAAGCTTTCTTT.

The CDR3 protein is CASSQEDRYNTEAFF. The DNA for the CDR3 is TGTGCCAGCAGCCAAGAGGACAGATACAACACTGAAGCTTTCTTT. The genes are TRBV3-1 (or the pseudogene TRBV3-2) and TRBJ1-1; perhaps TRBD1 as D (6 bases). This CDR3 contains 15 residues. The ends were cut back, 0 bases at V and 2 bases at J, with 10 bases in the middle. Germline assignment: CDR1 LGHDT and CDR2 YNNKEL (reference sequence).

V and J are TRBV3-1 (or the pseudogene TRBV3-2) and TRBJ2-7; D not resolved. The CDR3 covers 15 residues. Germline CDR1 LGHDT, CDR2 YNNKEL (reference sequence). The V gene lost 1 base and the J gene lost 4 bases, with 14 bases spanning the gap. In DNA, the CDR3 is TGTGCCAGCAGCCAAGCCAGACTCCTAAAATACGAGCAGTACTTC. As protein: CASSQARLLKYEQYF.

This clone showed up just once. A junction boundary mismatches the germline segment, possibly from a read error. The gene calls are TRBV7-7 and TRBJ2-5, with 11 bases lining up with TRBD1. Germline V gene data show CDR1 as SSHAT and CDR2 as FNYEAQ (reference sequence). The CDR3 extends over 15 amino acids. Here the CDR3 DNA reads TGTGCTAGCAGCTTAGGGACAGGGGGATGGGAGACCCAGTACTTC. It translates to CASSLGTGGWETQYF.

The rearrangement links TRBV4-1 to TRBJ2-5; 10 positions agree with TRBD1. The trim removed 6 bases at V and 7 bases at J, leaving 14 bases unmatched. The CDR3 runs to 16 residues. Germline CDR1 reads MGHRA; CDR2 reads YSYEKL. The CDR3 sequence is CASRLTLGQGFGTQYF. The CDR3 DNA is TGCGCCAGCAGACTGACTTTGGGACAGGGGTTCGGGACCCAGTACTTC.

The chain is built from TRBV6-4 and TRBJ1-1; a possible D gene is TRBD1 (5 bases). Germline V lookup: CDR1 MRHNA, CDR2 SNTAGT. V was trimmed by 6 bases and J by 4 bases, leaving 12 bases between them. CDR3 size: 13 residues. Written as DNA, the CDR3 is TGTGCCAGCAGAGCCCCGGGGGGCACTGAAGCTTTCTTT. Protein product: CASRAPGGTEAFF.

This chain joins TRBV19 and TRBJ1-1; perhaps TRBD1 as D (5 bases). The germline CDR1 and CDR2 sequences are LNHDA and SQIVND (reference sequence). Trimming cost V 4 bases and J 4 bases, with 10 bases left between them. CDR3 size: 13 residues. DNA of the CDR3: TGTGCCAGTAGTAGGAGGGGCGTCACTGAAGCTTTCTTT. Translated, it gives CASSRRGVTEAFF.

The sample holds one count of this clone. V is TRBV12-3 or TRBV12-4 and J is TRBJ2-2, with D possibly being TRBD2 (6 bases). The CDR3 consists of 13 residues. The V and J ends lost 11 bases and 5 bases respectively, with 15 bases between them. CDR3 loop: CASRDSWTGELFF. In DNA, the CDR3 is TGTGCCTCCCGGGACTCGTGGACCGGGGAGCTGTTTTTT.

This clone was observed a single time. V is TRBV15 and J is TRBJ1-4; unclear D gene. This CDR3 comprises 15 residues. The germline V gene encodes CDR1 LNHNV and CDR2 YYDKDF (reference sequence). Trimming stripped 6 bases from V and 4 bases from J, with 15 bases between. CDR3 amino acids: CATRVVGRDNEKLFF. CDR3 bases: TGTGCCACCAGAGTAGTTGGACGGGATAATGAAAAACTGTTTTTT.

This chain connects TRBV12-5 to TRBJ2-1; D perhaps matches TRBD2 (5 bases). CDR1 LGHNT and CDR2 FRNRAP come from the germline V gene. The CDR3 consists of 14 residues. Between the trimmed V and J ends, which lost 4 bases and 3 bases, there was a span of 10 bases. The CDR3 spells CASGSPRDYNEQFF. DNA for the CDR3: TGTGCTAGTGGTTCCCCCCGGGACTACAATGAGCAGTTCTTC.

This clone showed up just a few times. The V and J genes are TRBV19 and TRBJ1-6, with D possibly TRBD1 on 6 matching bases. Germline CDR1 LNHDA, CDR2 SQIVND (reference sequence). This CDR3 comprises 13 residues. V was cut by 6 bases and J by 7 bases, with 10 bases left in between. CDR3 residues: CASREGGNSPLHF. CDR3 sequence (DNA): TGTGCCAGTAGGGAGGGGGGGAATTCACCCCTCCACTTT.

The chain links TRBV7-3 to TRBJ1-6; unclear D gene. V lost 5 bases to trimming and J lost 0 bases, with 11 bases between them. CDR1 is SGHTA and CDR2 is FQGTGA in the germline V gene. This CDR3 spans 16 amino acids. CDR3 DNA sequence: TGTGCCAGCAGCCAGTCGGAGGGCTCCTATAATTCACCCCTCCACTTT. It yields the protein CASSQSEGSYNSPLHF.

V is TRBV4-1 and J is TRBJ2-5; perhaps TRBD1 as D (6 bases). The ends were cut back, 4 bases at V and 5 bases at J, with 17 bases in the middle. In germline, CDR1 is MGHRA, CDR2 YSYEKL. This CDR3 is 15 amino acids long. The DNA for the CDR3 is TGCGCCAGCAGCCTAGGGGACAAGGTGAGGGAGACCCAGTACTTC. Encoded protein: CASSLGDKVRETQYF.

The chain uses TRBV27 and TRBJ1-1; 7 positions match TRBD1. CDR1 and CDR2 (germline): MNHEY, SMNVEV (reference sequence). V was clipped by 6 bases and J by 5 bases; unmatched bases: 6. The CDR3 is made up of 13 amino acids. The CDR3 DNA reads TGTGCCAGCAGGGTAGGGGGCGGGACTGAAGCTTTCTTT. This codes for CASRVGGGTEAFF.

This clone was seen once. The chain employs TRBV5-8 and TRBJ2-3; 7 nucleotides match TRBD2. Trimming cost V 4 bases and J 2 bases; bases outside gene matches: 10. The germline CDR1 and CDR2 sequences are SGHTS and YDEGEE. The CDR3 length is 16 residues. CDR3 nucleotides: TGTGCCAGCAGCCCGGCGGTAGGGAGGGCCACAGATACGCAGTATTTT. Translation: CASSPAVGRATDTQYF.

The chain carries TRBV3-1 (or the pseudogene TRBV3-2) and TRBJ2-1; 8 nucleotides agree with TRBD2. Per the germline V gene, CDR1 is LGHDT and CDR2 is YNNKEL (reference sequence). CDR3 size: 16 residues. With 3 bases clipped from V and 8 bases from J, the junction kept 12 bases outside the gene matches. CDR3 coding DNA: TGTGCCAGCAGCCACGATAGCGGGACCCCGTCGTATGAGCAGTTCTTC. It yields the protein CASSHDSGTPSYEQFF.